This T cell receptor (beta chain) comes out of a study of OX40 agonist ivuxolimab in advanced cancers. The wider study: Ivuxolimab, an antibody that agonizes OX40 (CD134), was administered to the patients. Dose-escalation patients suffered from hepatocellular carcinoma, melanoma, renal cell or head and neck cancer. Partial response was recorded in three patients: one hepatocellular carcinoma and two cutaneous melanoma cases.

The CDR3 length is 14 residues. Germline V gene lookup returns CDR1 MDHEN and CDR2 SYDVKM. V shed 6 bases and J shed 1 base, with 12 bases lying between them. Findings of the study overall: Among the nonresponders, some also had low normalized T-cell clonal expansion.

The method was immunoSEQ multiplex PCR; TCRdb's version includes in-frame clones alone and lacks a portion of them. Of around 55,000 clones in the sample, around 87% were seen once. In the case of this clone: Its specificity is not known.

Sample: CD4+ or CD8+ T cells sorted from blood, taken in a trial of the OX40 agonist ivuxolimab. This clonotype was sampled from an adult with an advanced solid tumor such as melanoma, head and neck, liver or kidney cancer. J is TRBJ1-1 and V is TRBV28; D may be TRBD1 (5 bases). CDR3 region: CASSREGKNTEAFF. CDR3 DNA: TGTGCCAGCAGCCGGGAGGGGAAGAACACTGAAGCTTTCTTT.